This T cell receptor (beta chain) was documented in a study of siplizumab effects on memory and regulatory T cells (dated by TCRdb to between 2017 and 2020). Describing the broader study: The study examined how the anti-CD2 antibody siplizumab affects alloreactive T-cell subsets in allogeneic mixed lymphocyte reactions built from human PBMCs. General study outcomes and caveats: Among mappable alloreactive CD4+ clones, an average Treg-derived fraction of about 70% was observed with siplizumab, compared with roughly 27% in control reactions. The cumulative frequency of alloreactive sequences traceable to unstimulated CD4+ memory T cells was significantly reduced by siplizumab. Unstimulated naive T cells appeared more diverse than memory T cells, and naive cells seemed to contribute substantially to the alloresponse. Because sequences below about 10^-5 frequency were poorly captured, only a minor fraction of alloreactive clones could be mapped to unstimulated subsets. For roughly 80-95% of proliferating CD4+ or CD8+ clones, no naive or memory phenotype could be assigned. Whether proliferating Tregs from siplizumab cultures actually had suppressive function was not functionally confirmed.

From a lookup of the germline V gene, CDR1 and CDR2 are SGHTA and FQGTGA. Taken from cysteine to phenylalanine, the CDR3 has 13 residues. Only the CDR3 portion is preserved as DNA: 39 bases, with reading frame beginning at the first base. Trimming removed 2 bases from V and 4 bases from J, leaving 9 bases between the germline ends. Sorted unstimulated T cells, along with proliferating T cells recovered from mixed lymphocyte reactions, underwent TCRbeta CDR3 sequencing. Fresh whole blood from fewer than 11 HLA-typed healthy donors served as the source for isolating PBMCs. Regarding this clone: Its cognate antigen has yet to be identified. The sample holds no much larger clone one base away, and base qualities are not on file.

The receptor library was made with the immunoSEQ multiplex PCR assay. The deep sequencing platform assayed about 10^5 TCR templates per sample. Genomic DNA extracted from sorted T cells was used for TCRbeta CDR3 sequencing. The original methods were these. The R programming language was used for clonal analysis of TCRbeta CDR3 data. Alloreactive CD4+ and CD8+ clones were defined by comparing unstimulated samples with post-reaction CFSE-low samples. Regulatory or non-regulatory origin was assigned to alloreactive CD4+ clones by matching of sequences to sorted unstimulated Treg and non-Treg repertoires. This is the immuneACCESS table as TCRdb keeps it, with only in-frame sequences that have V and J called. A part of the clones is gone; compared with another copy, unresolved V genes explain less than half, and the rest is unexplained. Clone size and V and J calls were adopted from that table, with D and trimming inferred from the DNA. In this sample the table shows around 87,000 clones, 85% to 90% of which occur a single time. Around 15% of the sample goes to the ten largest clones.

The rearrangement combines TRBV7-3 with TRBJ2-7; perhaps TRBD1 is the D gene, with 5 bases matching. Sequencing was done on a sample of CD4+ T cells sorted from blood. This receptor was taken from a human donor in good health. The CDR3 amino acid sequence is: CASSLSRDYEQYF. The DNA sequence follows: TGTGCCAGCAGCTTATCCAGGGATTACGAGCAGTACTTC.